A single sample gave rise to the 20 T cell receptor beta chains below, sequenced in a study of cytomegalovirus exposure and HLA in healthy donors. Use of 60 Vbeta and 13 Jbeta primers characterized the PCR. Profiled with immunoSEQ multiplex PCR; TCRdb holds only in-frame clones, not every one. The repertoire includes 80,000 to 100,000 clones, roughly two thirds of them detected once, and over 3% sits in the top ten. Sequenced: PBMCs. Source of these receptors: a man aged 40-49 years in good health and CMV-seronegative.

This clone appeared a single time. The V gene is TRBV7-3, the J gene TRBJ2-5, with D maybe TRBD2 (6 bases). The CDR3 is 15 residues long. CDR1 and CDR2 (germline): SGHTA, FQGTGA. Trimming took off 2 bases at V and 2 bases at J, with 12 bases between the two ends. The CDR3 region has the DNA TGTGCCAGCAGCTTACGGGGGACCGTTCAAGAGACCCAGTACTTC. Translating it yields CASSLRGTVQETQYF.

The CDR3: CASNDRVGEAFF. The DNA for the CDR3 is TGTGCCAGCAACGACAGGGTGGGTGAAGCTTTCTTT. The chain recombines TRBV7-2 with TRBJ1-1, with 7 positions matching TRBD1. The junction had 6 bases not matched to a gene; V was cut back by 7 bases and J by 7 bases. The CDR3 has 12 amino acids. CDR1 and CDR2 from the germline V gene are SGHTA and FQGNSA.

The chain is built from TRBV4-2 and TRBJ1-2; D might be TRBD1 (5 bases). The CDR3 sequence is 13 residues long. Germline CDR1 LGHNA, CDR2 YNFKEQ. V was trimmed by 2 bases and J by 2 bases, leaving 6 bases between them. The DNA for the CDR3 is TGTGCCAGCAGCCAAAACAGGAACTATGGCTACACCTTC. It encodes CASSQNRNYGYTF.

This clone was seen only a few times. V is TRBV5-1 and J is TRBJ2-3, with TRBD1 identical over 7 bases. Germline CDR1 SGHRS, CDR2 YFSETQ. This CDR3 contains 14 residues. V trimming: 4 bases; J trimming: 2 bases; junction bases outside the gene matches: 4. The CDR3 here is CASSQGQNTDTQYF. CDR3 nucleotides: TGCGCCAGCAGCCAGGGACAGAACACAGATACGCAGTATTTT.

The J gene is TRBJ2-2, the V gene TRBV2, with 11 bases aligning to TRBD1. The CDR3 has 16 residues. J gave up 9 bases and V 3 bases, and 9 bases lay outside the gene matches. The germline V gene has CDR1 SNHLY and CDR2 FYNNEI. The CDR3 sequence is CASSEWTGGVRRELFF. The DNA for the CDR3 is TGTGCCAGCAGTGAGTGGACAGGGGGCGTCCGCAGGGAGCTGTTTTTT.

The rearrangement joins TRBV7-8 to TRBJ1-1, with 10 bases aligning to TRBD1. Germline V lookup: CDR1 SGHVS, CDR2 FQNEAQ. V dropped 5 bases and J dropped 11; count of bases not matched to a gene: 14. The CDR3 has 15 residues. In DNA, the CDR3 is TGTGCCAGCAGCCCTAACCGGGACAGGGGCCTTGATGCTTTCTTT. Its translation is CASSPNRDRGLDAFF.

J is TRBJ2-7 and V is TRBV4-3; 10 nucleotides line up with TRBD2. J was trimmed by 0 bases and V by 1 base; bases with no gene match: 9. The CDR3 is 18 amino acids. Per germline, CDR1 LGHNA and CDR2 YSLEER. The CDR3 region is CASSQVAGGPRSSYEQYF. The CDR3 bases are TGCGCCAGCAGCCAAGTAGCGGGGGGACCCCGGAGCTCCTACGAGCAGTACTTC.

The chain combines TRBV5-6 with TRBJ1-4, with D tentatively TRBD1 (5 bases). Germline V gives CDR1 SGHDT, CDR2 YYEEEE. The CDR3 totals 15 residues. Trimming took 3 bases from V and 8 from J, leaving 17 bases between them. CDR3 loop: CASSWGGASGEKLFF. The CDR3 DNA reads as TGTGCCAGCAGCTGGGGAGGGGCTTCAGGGGAAAAACTGTTTTTT. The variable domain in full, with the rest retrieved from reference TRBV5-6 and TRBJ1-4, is DAGVTQSPTHLIKTRGQQVTLRCSPKSGHDTVSWYQQALGQGPQFIFQYYEEEERQRGNFPDRFSGHQFPNYSSELNVNALLLGDSALYLCASSWGGASGEKLFFGSGTQLSVL.

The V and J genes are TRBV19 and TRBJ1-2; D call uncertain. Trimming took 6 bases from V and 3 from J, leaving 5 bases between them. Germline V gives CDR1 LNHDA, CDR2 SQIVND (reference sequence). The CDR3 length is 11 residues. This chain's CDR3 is CASRLDYGYTF. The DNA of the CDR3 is TGTGCCAGTAGACTTGACTATGGCTACACCTTC.

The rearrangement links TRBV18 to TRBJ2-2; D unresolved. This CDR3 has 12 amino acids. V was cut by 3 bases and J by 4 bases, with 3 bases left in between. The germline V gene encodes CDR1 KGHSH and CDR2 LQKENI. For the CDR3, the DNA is TGTGCCAGCTCACCCGGCACCGGGGAGCTGTTTTTT. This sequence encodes CASSPGTGELFF.

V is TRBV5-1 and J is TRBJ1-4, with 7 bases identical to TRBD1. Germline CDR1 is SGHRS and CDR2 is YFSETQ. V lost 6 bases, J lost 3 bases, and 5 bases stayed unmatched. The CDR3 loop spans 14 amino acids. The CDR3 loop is CASKQGMANEKLFF. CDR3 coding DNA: TGCGCCAGCAAACAGGGGATGGCTAATGAAAAACTGTTTTTT.

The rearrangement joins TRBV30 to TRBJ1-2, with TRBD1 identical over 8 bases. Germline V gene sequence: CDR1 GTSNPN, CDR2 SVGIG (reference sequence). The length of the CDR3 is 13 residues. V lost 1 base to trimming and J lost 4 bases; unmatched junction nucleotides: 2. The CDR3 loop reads CAWSGQGSYGYTF. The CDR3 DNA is TGTGCCTGGAGTGGACAGGGGAGCTATGGCTACACCTTC.

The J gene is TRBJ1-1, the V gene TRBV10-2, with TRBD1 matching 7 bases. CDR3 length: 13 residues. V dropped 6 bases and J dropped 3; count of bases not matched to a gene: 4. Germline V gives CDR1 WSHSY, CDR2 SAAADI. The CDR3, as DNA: TGCGCCAGCAGCGACAGGGTGGACACTGAAGCTTTCTTT. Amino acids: CASSDRVDTEAFF.

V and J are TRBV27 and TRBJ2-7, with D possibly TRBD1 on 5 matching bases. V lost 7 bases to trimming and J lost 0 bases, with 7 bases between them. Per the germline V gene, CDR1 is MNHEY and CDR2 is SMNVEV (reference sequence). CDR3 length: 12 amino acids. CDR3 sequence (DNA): TGTGCCAGCAAGGGGATCTCCTACGAGCAGTACTTC. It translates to CASKGISYEQYF.

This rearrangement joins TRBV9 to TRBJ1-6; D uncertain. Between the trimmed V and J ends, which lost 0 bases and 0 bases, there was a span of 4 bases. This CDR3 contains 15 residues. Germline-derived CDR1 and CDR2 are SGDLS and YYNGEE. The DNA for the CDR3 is TGTGCCAGCAGCGTAGGCAGCTCCTATAATTCACCCCTCCACTTT. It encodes CASSVGSSYNSPLHF.

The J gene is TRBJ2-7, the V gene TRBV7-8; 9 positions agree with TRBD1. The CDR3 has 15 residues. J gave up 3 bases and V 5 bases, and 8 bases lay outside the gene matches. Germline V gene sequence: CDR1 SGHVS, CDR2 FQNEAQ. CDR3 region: CASSIRTGVSYEQYF. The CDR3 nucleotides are TGTGCCAGCAGCATCCGGACAGGGGTGAGCTACGAGCAGTACTTC.

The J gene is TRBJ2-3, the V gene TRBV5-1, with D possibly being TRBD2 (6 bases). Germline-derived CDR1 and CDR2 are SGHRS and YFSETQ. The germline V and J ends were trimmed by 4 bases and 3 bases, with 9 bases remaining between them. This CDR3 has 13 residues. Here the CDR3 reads CASSQLATDTQYF. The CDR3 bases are TGCGCCAGCAGCCAACTAGCTACAGATACGCAGTATTTT.

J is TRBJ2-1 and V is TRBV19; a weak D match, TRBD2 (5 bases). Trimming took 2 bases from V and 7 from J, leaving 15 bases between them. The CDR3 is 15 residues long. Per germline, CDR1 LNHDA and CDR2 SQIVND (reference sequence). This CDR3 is CASSIYMERRNEQFF. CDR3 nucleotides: TGTGCCAGTAGTATATACATGGAAAGGAGGAATGAGCAGTTCTTC.

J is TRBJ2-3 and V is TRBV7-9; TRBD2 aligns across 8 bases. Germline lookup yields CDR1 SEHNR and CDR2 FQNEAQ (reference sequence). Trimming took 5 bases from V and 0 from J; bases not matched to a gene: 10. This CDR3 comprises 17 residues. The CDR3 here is CASSPRIAGTSTDTQYF. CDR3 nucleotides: TGTGCCAGCAGCCCTAGGATAGCGGGGACTAGCACAGATACGCAGTATTTT. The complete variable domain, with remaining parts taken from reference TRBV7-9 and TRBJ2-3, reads DTGVSQNPRHKITKRGQNVTFRCDPISEHNRLYWYRQTLGQGPEFLTYFQNEAQLEKSRLLSDRFSAERPKGSFSTLEIQRTEQGDSAMYLCASSPRIAGTSTDTQYFGPGTRLTVL.

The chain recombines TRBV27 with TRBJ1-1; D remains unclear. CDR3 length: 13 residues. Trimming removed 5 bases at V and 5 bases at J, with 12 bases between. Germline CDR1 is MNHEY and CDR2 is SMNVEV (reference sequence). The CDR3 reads CASSVRIRTEAFF. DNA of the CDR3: TGTGCCAGCAGTGTTAGAATACGGACTGAAGCTTTCTTT.